This T cell receptor (beta chain) was recorded in a study of shared clonotypes between healthy human individuals. Study outcomes and limitations: A reduction in generation probabilities was seen for non-shared clonotypes relative to those shared by all four donors. Depth of sequencing was expected to influence donor clonotype sharing. Tissue TCR repertoires likely differ from these blood-only repertoires.

Details on this clone: Its antigen remains unknown.

Some clones are missing from TCRdb's copy, which holds only in-frame ones; the method was immunoSEQ multiplex PCR. The sample lists over 750,000 clones, about 97% occurring once. CDR1 and CDR2 (germline): MNHEY, SMNVEV (reference sequence). The CDR3 totals 13 residues. Trimming took 3 bases from V and 4 from J, leaving 10 bases between them. Naive-designated CD8 cells lacked CD45RO, were positively enriched for CCR7, and omitted terminally differentiated effector memory CD45RA+ cells. The V and J genes are TRBV27 and TRBJ2-7; D is uncertain. Sequences were obtained from naive CD8+ T cells sorted from blood. This clonotype was obtained from a man in his thirties or forties in good health. The CDR3 loop reads CASSFQLGYEQYF. The CDR3 coding sequence is TGTGCCAGCAGTTTTCAGCTAGGATACGAGCAGTACTTC.